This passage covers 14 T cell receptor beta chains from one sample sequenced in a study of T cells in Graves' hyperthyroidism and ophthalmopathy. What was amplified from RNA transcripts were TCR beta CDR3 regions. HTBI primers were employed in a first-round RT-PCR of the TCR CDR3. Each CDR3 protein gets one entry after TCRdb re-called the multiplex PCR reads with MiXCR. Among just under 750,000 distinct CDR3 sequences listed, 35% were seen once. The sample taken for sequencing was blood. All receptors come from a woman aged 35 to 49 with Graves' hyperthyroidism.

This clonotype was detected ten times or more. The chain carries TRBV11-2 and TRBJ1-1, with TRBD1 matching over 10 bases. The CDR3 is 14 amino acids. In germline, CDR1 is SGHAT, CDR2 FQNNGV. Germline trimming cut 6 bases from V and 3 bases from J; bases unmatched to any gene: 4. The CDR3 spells CASRRTGGYTEAFF. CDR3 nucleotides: TGTGCCAGCAGGAGGACAGGGGGGTACACTGAAGCTTTCTTT.

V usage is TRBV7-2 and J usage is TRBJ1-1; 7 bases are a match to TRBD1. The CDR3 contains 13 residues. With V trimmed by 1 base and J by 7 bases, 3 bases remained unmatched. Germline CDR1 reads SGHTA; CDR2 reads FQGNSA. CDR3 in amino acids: CASSLEGDSEAFF. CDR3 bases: TGTGCCAGCAGCTTAGAAGGGGACAGTGAAGCTTTCTTT.

In nucleotides, the CDR3 is TGCAGCGTACGGACCGACAGGGACGAGCAGTACTTC. Its translation: CSVRTDRDEQYF. The V and J genes are TRBV29-1 and TRBJ2-7; 7 nucleotides line up with TRBD1. This CDR3 is 12 amino acids long. The V and J ends lost 6 bases and 5 bases, in that order; junction bases with no gene match: 7. CDR1 is SQVTM, CDR2 ANQGSEA, per germline.

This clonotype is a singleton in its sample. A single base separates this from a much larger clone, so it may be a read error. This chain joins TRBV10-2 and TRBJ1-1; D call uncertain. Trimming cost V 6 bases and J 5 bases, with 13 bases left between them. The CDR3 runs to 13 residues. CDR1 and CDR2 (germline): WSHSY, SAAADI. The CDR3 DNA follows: TGCGCCAGCAGACCCGAGTTAACGACTGAAGCTTTCTTT. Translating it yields CASRPELTTEAFF.

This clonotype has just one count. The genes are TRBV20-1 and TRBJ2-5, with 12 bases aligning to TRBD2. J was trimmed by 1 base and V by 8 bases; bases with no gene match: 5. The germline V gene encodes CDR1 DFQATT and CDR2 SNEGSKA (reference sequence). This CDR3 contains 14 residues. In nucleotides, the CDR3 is TGCAGTCCCCGGACTAGCGGGGTCCAAGAGACCCAGTACTTC. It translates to CSPRTSGVQETQYF.

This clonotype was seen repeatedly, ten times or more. CDR3 sequence (DNA): TGCAGTGCTCCTGGCGGCGGACACTCTGGGGCCAACGTCCTGACTTTC. Translation gives CSAPGGGHSGANVLTF. V is TRBV20-1 and J is TRBJ2-6, with D maybe TRBD1 (5 bases). V shed 5 bases and J shed 0 bases, with 14 bases lying between them. CDR3 length: 16 residues. The germline CDR1 and CDR2 sequences are DFQATT and SNEGSKA (reference sequence).

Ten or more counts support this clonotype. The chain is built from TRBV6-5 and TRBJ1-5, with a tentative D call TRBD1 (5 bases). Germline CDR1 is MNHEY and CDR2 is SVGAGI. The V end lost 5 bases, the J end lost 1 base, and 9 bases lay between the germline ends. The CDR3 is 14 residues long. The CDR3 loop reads CASSKQASNQPQHF. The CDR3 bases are TGTGCCAGCAGTAAACAGGCGAGCAATCAGCCCCAGCATTTT.

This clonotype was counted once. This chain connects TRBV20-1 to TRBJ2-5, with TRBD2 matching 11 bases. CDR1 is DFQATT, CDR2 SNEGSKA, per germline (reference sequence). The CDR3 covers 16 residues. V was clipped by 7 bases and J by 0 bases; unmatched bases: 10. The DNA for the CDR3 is TGCAGTGGTGGACTAGCGGGCACAAAGTACCAAGAGACCCAGTACTTC. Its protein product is CSGGLAGTKYQETQYF.

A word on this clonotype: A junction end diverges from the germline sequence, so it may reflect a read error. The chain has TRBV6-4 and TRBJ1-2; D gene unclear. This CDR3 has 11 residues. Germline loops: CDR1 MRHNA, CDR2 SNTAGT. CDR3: CAGSDARGYTF. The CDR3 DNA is TGTGCCGGCAGTGACGCCCGTGGCTACACCTTC.

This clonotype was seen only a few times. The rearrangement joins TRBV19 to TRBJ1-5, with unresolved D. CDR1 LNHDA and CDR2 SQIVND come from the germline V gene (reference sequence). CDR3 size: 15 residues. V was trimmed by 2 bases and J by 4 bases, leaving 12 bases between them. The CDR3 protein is CASSILLGGNQPQHF. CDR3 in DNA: TGTGCCAGTAGTATATTATTGGGAGGGAATCAGCCCCAGCATTTT.

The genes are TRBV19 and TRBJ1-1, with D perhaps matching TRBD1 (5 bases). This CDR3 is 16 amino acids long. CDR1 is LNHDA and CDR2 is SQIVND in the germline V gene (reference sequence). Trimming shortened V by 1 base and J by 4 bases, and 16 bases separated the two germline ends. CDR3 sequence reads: CASSIVLSGAGTEAFF. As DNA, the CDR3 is TGTGCCAGTAGTATAGTTTTGTCCGGGGCAGGCACTGAAGCTTTCTTT.

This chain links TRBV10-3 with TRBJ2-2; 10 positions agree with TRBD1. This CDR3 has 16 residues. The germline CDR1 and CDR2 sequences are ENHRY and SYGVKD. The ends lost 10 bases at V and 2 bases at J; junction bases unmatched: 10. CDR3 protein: CASESGQGLNTGELFF. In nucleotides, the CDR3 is TGTGCCAGCGAGTCGGGACAGGGGCTTAACACCGGGGAGCTGTTTTTT.

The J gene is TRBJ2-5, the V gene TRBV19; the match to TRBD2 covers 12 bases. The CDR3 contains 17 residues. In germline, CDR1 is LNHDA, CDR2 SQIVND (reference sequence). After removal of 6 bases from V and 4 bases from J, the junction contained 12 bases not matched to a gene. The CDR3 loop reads CASSRGKSSGGAETQYF. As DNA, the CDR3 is TGTGCCAGTAGCCGCGGGAAGTCTAGCGGGGGGGCAGAGACCCAGTACTTC.

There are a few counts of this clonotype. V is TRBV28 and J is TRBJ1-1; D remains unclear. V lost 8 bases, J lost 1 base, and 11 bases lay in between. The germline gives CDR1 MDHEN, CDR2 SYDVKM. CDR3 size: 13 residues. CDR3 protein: CASWTATNTEAFF. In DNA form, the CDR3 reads TGTGCCAGCTGGACGGCAACGAACACTGAAGCTTTCTTT. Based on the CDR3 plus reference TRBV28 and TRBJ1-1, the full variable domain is DVKVTQSSRYLVKRTGEKVFLECVQDMDHENMFWYRQDPGLGLRLIYFSYDVKMKEKGDIPEGYSVSREKKERFSLILESASTNQTSMYLCASWTATNTEAFFGQGTRLTVV.